This T cell receptor beta chain originates from a study of breast tumors, draining lymph nodes, adjacent tissues. This clonotype was recorded many times. The target antigen is unknown. Study-wide points: Compared with lymph nodes, tumors were less diverse; compared with nontumor tissue, more. Luminal-like breast cancer showed significantly higher tumor–nontumor repertoire similarity than basal-like. Data only fit, rather than demonstrated, lymph node origin of most tumor T cells. Most tumor T cells seemingly derive from lymph node, then expand in tumor.

Unmatched junction bases numbered 17, after V lost 3 bases and J lost 1 base. The germline gives CDR1 DFQATT, CDR2 SNEGSKA (reference sequence). CDR3 size: 20 residues. From the multiplex PCR reads, TCRdb called clonotypes with MiXCR, one entry per CDR3 protein. Of some 130,000 distinct CDR3 sequences in the sample, nearly 20% were seen once. The lymph nodes were axillary draining lymph nodes from breast cancer patients. The chain employs TRBV20-1 and TRBJ2-1, with TRBD2 matching 11 bases. Sequenced material: axillary lymph node tissue. The sequence was collected from a female donor with breast cancer. Some clones in this sample may be carry-over from other donors' samples. CDR3 nucleotides: TGCAGTGCTAGGGCGCTACGCACTAGCGGGGGCTCGTATTCCTACAATGAGCAGTTCTTC. It is translated as CSARALRTSGGSYSYNEQFF.